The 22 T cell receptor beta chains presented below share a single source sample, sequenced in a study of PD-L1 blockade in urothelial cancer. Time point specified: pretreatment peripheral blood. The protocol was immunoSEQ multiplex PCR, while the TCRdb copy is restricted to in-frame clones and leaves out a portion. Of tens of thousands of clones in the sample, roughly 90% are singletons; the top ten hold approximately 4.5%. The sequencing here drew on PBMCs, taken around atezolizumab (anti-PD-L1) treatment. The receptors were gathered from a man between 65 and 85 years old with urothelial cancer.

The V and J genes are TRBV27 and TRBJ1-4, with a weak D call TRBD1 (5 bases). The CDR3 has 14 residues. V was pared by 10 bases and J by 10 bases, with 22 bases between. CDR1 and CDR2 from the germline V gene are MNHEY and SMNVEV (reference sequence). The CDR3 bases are TGTGCCAACTTAGTCCGGGCTCCGGGGGGAAAACTGTTTTTT. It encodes CANLVRAPGGKLFF. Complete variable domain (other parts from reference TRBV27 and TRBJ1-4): EAQVTQNPRYLITVTGKKLTVTCSQNMNHEYMSWYRQDPGLGLRQIYYSMNVEVTDKGDVPEGYKVSRKEKRNFPLILESPSPNQTSLYFCANLVRAPGGKLFFGSGTQLSVL.

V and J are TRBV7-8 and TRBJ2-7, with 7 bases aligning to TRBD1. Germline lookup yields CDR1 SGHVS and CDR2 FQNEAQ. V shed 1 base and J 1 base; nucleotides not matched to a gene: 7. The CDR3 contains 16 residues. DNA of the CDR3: TGTGCCAGCAGCTTAGTCCCGGGACAGAGGTCCTACGAGCAGTACTTC. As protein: CASSLVPGQRSYEQYF.

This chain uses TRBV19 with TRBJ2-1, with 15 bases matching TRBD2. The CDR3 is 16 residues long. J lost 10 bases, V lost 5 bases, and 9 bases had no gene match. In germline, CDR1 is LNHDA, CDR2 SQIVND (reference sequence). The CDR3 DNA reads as TGTGCCAGTAGTGGTGGACTAGCGGGAGGGCCGGGGGAGCAGTTCTTC. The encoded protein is CASSGGLAGGPGEQFF.

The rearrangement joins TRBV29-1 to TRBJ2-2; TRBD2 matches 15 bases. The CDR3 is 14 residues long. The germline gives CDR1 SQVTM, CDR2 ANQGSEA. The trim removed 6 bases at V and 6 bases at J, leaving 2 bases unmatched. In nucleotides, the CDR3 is TGCAGCGTGGGACTAGCGGGAGGCGCCGGGGAGCTGTTTTTT. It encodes CSVGLAGGAGELFF.

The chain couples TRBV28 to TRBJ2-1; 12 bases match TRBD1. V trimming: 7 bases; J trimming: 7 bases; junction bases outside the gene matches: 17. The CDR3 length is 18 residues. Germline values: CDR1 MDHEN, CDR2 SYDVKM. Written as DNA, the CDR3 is TGTGCCAGCATCGGGACAGGGGGCATCGGCGGGAGGCGTAATGAGCAGTTCTTC. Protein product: CASIGTGGIGGRRNEQFF.

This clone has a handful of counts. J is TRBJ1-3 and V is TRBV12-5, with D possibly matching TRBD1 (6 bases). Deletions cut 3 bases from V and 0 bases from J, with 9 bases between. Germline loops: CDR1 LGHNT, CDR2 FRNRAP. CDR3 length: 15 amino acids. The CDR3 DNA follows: TGTGCTAGTGGTTTAGAGGGGGTCTCTGGAAACACCATATATTTT. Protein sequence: CASGLEGVSGNTIYF.

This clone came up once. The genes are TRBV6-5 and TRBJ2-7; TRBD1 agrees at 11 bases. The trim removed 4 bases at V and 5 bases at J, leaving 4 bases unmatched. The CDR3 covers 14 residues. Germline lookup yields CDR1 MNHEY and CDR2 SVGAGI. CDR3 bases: TGTGCCAGCAGTTCACCGGGACAGGGGGACGAGCAGTACTTC. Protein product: CASSSPGQGDEQYF.

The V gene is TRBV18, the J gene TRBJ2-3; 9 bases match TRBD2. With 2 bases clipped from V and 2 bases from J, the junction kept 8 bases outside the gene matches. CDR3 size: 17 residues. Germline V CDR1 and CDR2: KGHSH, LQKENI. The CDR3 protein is CASSPLPLAGSTDTQYF. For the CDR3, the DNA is TGTGCCAGCTCACCATTACCTCTAGCGGGGTCCACAGATACGCAGTATTTT.

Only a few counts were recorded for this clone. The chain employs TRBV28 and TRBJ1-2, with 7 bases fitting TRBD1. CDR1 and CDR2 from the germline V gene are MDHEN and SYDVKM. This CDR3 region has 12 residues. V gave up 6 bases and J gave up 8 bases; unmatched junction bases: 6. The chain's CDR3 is CASREGAGGYTF. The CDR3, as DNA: TGTGCCAGCAGAGAGGGGGCGGGGGGCTACACCTTC.

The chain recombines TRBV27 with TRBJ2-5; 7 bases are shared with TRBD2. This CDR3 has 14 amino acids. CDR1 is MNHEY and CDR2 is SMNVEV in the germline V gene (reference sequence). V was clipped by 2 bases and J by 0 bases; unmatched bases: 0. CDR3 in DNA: TGTGCCAGCAGTTTAAGCGGGAACCAAGAGACCCAGTACTTC. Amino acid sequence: CASSLSGNQETQYF.

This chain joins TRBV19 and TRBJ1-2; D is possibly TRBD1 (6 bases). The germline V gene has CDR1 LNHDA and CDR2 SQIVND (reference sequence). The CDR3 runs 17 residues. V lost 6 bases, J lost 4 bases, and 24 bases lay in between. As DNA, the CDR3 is TGTGCCAGTAGGACTGTCCACAGGGAAGAGAGAGCCTATGGCTACACCTTC. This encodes CASRTVHREERAYGYTF.

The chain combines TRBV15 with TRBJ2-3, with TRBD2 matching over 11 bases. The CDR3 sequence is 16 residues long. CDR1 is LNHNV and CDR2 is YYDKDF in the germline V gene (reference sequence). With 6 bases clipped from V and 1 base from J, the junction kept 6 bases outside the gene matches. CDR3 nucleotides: TGTGCCACCAGAGGTATTAGCGGGAGGGGCACAGATACGCAGTATTTT. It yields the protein CATRGISGRGTDTQYF.

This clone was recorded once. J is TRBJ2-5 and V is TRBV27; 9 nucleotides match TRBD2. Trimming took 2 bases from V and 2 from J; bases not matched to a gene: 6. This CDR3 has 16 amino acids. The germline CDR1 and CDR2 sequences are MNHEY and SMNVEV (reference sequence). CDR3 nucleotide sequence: TGTGCCAGCAGTTTACGGTGGCTAGCGGGACAAGAGACCCAGTACTTC. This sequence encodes CASSLRWLAGQETQYF.

The CDR3 nucleotides read TGTGCCAGCAGTTACTTAGGGGTTCCTACCTATGGCTACACCTTC. It is translated as CASSYLGVPTYGYTF. The chain uses TRBV6-5 and TRBJ1-2; a weak D match, TRBD1 (5 bases). The V and J ends lost 1 base and 4 bases respectively, with 13 bases between them. Germline V gene sequence: CDR1 MNHEY, CDR2 SVGAGI. The CDR3 consists of 15 residues.

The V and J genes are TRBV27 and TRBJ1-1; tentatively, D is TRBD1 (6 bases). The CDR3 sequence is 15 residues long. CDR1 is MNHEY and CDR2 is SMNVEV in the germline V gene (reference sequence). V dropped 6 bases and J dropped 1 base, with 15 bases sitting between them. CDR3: CASSPMGHPNTEAFF. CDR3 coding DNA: TGTGCCAGCAGCCCCATGGGACACCCGAACACTGAAGCTTTCTTT.

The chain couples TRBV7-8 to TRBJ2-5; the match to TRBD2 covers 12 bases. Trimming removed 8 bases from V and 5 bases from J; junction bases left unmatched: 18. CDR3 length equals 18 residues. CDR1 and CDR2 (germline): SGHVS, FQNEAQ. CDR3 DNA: TGTGCCAGCGGCCCCCTTATTTCTAGCGGGAGGGAGGAGGAGACCCAGTACTTC. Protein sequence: CASGPLISSGREEETQYF.

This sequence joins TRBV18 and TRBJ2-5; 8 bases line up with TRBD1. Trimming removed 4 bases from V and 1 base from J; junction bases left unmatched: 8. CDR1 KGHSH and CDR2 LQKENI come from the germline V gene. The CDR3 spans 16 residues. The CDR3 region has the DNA TGTGCCAGCTCACGTAACCGGGACAGGCTCCAAGAGACCCAGTACTTC. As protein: CASSRNRDRLQETQYF.

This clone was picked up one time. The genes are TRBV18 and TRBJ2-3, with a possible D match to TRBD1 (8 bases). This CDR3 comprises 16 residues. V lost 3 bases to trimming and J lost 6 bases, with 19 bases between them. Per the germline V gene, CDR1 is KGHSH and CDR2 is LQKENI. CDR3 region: CASSPPGQGGSDTQYF. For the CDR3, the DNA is TGTGCCAGCTCACCCCCAGGACAGGGAGGGAGCGATACGCAGTATTTT.

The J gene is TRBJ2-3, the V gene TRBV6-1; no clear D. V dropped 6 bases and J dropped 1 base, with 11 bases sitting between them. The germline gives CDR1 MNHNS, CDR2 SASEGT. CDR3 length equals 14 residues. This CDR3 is CASRPYGGTDTQYF. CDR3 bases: TGTGCCAGCAGGCCCTACGGAGGCACAGATACGCAGTATTTT.

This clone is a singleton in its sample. The CDR3 reads CASSSRTGGEAEAFF. The CDR3 DNA follows: TGTGCCAGCAGCTCCAGGACAGGGGGCGAAGCTGAAGCTTTCTTT. The chain joins TRBV7-9 to TRBJ1-1, with TRBD1 identical over 11 bases. V lost 4 bases and J lost 6; bases outside the gene matches: 7. The germline CDR1 and CDR2 sequences are SEHNR and FQNEAQ (reference sequence). This CDR3 is 15 amino acids long. Together with reference TRBV7-9 and TRBJ1-1, the CDR3 gives the full variable domain: DTGVSQNPRHKITKRGQNVTFRCDPISEHNRLYWYRQTLGQGPEFLTYFQNEAQLEKSRLLSDRFSAERPKGSFSTLEIQRTEQGDSAMYLCASSSRTGGEAEAFFGQGTRLTVV.

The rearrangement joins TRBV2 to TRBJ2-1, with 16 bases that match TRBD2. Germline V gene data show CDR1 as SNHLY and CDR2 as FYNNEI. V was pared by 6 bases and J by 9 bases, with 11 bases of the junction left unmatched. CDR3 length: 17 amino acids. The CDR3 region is CASSGGLAGGPRGEQFF. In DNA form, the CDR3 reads TGTGCCAGCAGCGGGGGACTAGCGGGAGGGCCTAGGGGTGAGCAGTTCTTC.

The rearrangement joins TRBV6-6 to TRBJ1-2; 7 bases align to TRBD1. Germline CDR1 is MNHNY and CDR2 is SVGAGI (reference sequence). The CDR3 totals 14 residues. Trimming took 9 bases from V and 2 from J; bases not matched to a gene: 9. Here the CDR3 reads CASQRQGSNYGYTF. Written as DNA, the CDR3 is TGTGCCAGTCAAAGACAGGGCTCGAACTATGGCTACACCTTC.